The clone carrying this TCR beta chain was recorded a few times. Antigen unknown. In germline, CDR1 is MNHEY, CDR2 SVGEGT. This CDR3 comprises 12 residues. The V end was cut by 10 bases, the J end by 9 bases, with 15 bases between. These data belong to a study of T cells in Graves' hyperthyroidism and ophthalmopathy. An absence of ophthalmopathy progression within 18 months meant stable Graves' hyperthyroidism. These patients, aged 18 to 65, had recently diagnosed hyperthyroidism lasting under 2 months. Study-wide results and limits: A model of 13 V-J features distinguished ophthalmopathy from stable hyperthyroidism. Blood also showed most of the thyroid clonotypes that were expanded above 0.001.

TCR beta CDR3 region amplification was performed from RNA transcripts. The TCR CDR3 was amplified in a first-round RT-PCR using the HTBI primer set. Each CDR3 protein is one row after TCRdb ran MiXCR on the multiplex PCR reads. Of over 450,000 distinct CDR3 sequences listed, 13% to 15% are singletons. Sequencing was done on a sample of blood. The chain uses TRBV6-2 or TRBV6-3 and TRBJ2-2; D may be TRBD2 (6 bases). This receptor was identified in a woman aged 18-30 years with Graves' hyperthyroidism. CDR3 protein: CATLWRGRELFF. Written as DNA, the CDR3 is TGTGCCACTTTGTGGCGGGGCCGGGAGCTGTTTTTT.